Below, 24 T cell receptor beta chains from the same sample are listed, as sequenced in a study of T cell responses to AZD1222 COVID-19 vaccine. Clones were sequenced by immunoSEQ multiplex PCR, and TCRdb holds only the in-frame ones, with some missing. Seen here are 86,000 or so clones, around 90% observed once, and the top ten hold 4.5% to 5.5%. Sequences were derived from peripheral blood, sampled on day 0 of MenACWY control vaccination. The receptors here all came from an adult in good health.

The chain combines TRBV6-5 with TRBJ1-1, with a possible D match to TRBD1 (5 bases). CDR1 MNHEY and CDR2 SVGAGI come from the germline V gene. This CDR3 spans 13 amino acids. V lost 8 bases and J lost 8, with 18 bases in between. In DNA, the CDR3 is TGTGCCAGCGGTTCCGGGACTCGGGACGAAGCTTTCTTT. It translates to CASGSGTRDEAFF.

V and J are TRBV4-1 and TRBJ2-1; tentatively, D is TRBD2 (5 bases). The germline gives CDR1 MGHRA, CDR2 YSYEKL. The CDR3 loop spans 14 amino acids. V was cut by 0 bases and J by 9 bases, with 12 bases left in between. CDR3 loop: CASSQDLDSPEQFF. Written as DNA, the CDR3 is TGCGCCAGCAGCCAAGATTTGGACTCCCCTGAGCAGTTCTTC.

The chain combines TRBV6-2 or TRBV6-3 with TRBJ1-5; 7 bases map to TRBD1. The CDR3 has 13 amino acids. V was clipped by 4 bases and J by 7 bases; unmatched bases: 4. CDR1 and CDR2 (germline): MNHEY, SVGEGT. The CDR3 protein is CASSFTGEQPQHF. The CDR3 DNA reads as TGTGCCAGCAGTTTCACAGGGGAACAGCCCCAGCATTTT.

The CDR3 is CASSHPIGDPGNTIYF. The CDR3 region has the DNA TGCGCCAGCAGTCACCCGATTGGAGACCCTGGAAACACCATATATTTT. The chain links TRBV23-1 to TRBJ1-3; D unresolved. TRBV23-1 is recorded as an ORF, its role being uncertain. V gave up 3 bases and J gave up 2 bases, with 14 bases separating them. CDR3 length: 16 amino acids.

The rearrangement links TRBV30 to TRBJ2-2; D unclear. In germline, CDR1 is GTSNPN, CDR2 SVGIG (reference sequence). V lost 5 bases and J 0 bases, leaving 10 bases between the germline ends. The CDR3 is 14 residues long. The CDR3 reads CAWVPRSNTGELFF. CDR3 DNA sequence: TGTGCCTGGGTGCCACGGTCGAACACCGGGGAGCTGTTTTTT.

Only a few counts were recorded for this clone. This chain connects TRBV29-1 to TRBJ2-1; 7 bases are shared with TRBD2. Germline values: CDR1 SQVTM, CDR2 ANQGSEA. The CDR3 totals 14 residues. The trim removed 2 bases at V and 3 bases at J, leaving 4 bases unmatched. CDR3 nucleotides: TGCAGCGTTGAACGGGCGGGGGTCTACAATGAGCAGTTCTTC. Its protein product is CSVERAGVYNEQFF.

This chain's CDR3 is CASSLETSNTEAFF. CDR3 bases: TGCGCCAGCAGCTTGGAGACATCTAACACTGAAGCTTTCTTT. This sequence joins TRBV5-1 and TRBJ1-1; no clear D gene. Germline CDR1 SGHRS, CDR2 YFSETQ. The CDR3 consists of 14 residues. Trimming pared 0 bases from V and 2 bases from J, leaving 8 bases between.

The CDR3 DNA reads as TGTGCCAGCAGCAGTGCAGGGGATACGCAGTATTTT. Residues: CASSSAGDTQYF. The chain employs TRBV7-2 and TRBJ2-3, with a tentative D call TRBD1 (5 bases). The CDR3 is 12 amino acids. With 5 bases removed from V and 6 bases from J, the gap between germline ends came to 9 bases. From germline, CDR1 is SGHTA and CDR2 FQGNSA.

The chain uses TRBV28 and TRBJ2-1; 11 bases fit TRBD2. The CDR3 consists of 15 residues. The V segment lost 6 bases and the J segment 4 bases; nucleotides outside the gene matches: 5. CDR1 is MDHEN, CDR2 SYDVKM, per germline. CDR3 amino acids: CASRHGTSGYNEQFF. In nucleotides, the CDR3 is TGTGCCAGCAGGCATGGGACTAGCGGTTACAATGAGCAGTTCTTC.

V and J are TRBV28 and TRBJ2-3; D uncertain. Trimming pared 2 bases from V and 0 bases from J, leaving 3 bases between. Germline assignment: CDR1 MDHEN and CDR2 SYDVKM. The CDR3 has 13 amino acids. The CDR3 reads CASSLTSTDTQYF. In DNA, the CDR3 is TGTGCCAGCAGTTTAACTAGCACAGATACGCAGTATTTT.

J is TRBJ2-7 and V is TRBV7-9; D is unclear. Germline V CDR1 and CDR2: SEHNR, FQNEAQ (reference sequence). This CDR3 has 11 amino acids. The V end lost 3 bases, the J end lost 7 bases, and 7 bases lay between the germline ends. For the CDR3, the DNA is TGTGCCAGCAGCTTTCTAGGGGAGCAGTACTTC. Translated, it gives CASSFLGEQYF.

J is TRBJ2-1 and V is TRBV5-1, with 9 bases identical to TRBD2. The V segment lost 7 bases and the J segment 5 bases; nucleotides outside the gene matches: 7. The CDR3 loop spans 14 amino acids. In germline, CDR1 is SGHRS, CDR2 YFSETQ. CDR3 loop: CASHRTSADNEQFF. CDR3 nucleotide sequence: TGCGCCAGCCACCGGACTAGCGCCGACAATGAGCAGTTCTTC.

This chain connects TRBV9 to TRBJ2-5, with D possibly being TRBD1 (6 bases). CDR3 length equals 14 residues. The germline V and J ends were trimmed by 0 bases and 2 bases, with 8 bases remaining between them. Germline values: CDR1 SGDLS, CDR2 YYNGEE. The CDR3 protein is CASSVDQGQETQYF. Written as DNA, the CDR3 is TGTGCCAGCAGCGTAGATCAGGGGCAAGAGACCCAGTACTTC.

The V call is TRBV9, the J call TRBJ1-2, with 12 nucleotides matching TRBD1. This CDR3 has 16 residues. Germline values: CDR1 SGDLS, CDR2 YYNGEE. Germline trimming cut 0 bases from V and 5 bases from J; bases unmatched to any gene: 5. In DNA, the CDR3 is TGTGCCAGCAGCGTAGGTGGGACAGGGGGCAAATATGGCTACACCTTC. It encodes CASSVGGTGGKYGYTF.

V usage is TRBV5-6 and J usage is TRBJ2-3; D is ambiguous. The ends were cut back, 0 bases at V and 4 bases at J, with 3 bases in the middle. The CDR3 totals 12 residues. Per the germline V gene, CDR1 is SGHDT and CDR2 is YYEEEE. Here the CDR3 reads CASSLGSDTQYF. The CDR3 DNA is TGTGCCAGCAGCTTGGGCTCAGATACGCAGTATTTT.

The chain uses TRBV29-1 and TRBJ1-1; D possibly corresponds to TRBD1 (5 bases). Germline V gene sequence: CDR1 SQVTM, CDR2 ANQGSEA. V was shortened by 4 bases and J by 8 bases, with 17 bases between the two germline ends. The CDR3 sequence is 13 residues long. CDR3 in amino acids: CSVGQVGEGEAFF. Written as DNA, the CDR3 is TGCAGCGTTGGCCAAGTGGGGGAGGGAGAAGCTTTCTTT. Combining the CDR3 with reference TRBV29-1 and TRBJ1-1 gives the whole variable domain SAVISQKPSRDICQRGTSLTIQCQVDSQVTMMFWYRQQPGQSLTLIATANQGSEATYESGFVIDKFPISRPNLTFSTLTVSNMSPEDSSIYLCSVGQVGEGEAFFGQGTRLTVV.

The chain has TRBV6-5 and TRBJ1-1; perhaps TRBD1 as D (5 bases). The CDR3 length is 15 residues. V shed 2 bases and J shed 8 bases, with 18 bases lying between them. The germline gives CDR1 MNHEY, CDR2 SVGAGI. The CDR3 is CASSYHLGGSREAFF. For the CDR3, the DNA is TGTGCCAGCAGTTACCACCTGGGGGGGAGTCGGGAAGCTTTCTTT.

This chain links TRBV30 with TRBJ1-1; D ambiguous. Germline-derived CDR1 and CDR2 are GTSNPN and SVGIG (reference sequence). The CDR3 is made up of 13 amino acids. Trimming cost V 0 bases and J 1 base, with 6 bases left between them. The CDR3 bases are TGTGCCTGGAGTGTCGGGCGGAACACTGAAGCTTTCTTT. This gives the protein CAWSVGRNTEAFF.

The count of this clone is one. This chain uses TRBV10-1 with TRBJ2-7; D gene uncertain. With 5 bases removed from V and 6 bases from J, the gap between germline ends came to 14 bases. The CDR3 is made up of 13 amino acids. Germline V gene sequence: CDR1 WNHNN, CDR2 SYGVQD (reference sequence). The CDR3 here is CASSPKKLAEQYF. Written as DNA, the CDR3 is TGCGCCAGCAGTCCAAAGAAACTGGCCGAGCAGTACTTC.

CDR3 sequence: CASSRGLESNTIYF. DNA of the CDR3: TGTGCCAGCAGCCGGGGACTGGAAAGTAACACCATATATTTT. The chain couples TRBV7-2 to TRBJ1-3; TRBD1 might be the D (5 bases). Germline V gene sequence: CDR1 SGHTA, CDR2 FQGNSA. The CDR3 length is 14 residues. Deletions cut 5 bases from V and 7 bases from J, with 15 bases between.

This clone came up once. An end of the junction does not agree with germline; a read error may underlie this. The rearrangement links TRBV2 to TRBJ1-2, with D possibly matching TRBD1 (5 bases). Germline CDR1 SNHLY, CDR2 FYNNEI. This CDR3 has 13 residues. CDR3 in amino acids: CASRSRDGYSYTF. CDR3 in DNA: TGTGCCAGCAGGTCCCGGGACGGCTATAGCTACACCTTC.

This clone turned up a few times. The CDR3 protein is CASSSLAGTGVDEQFF. DNA of the CDR3: TGTGCCAGCAGCTCGTTGGCCGGGACAGGGGTCGATGAGCAGTTCTTC. This rearrangement joins TRBV7-8 to TRBJ2-1; 10 bases agree with TRBD1. The germline V gene encodes CDR1 SGHVS and CDR2 FQNEAQ. The CDR3 has 16 residues. J was trimmed by 8 bases and V by 4 bases; bases with no gene match: 11.

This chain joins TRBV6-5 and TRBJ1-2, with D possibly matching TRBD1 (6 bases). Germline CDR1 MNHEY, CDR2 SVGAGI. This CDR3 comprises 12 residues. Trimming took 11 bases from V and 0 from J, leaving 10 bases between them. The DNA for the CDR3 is TGTGCCGTCAGGGGTTCTAACTATGGCTACACCTTC. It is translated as CAVRGSNYGYTF.

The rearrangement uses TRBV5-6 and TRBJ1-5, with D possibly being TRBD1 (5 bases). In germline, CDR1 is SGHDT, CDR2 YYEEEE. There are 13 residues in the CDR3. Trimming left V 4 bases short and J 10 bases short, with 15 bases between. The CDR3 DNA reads TGTGCCAGCAGCATCAGGGCCGATGGACCCCAGCATTTT. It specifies CASSIRADGPQHF.